These 9 T cell receptor beta chains originate from one sample sequenced in a study of cytomegalovirus exposure and HLA in healthy donors. The PCR ran on 60 Vbeta and 13 Jbeta primers. Some clones are missing from TCRdb's copy, which holds only in-frame ones; the method was immunoSEQ multiplex PCR. In the table there are hundreds of thousands of clones, approximately 82% of which are singletons. The sample consisted of PBMCs. These receptors were collected from a male donor in good health and CMV-seronegative.

The J gene is TRBJ2-7, the V gene TRBV6-5, with TRBD2 matching over 8 bases. V was clipped by 6 bases and J by 1 base; unmatched bases: 5. Germline lookup yields CDR1 MNHEY and CDR2 SVGAGI. This CDR3 comprises 14 residues. The CDR3 protein is CASRPGGSSYEQYF. Here the CDR3 DNA reads TGTGCCAGCAGACCGGGGGGGTCTTCCTACGAGCAGTACTTC.

The chain is built from TRBV9 and TRBJ2-2, with TRBD1 matching over 10 bases. The germline V gene encodes CDR1 SGDLS and CDR2 YYNGEE. J was trimmed by 4 bases and V by 3 bases; bases with no gene match: 9. The CDR3 is 17 residues long. CDR3 coding DNA: TGTGCCAGCAGCGGTCCGACAGGGGGCGCCTCCACCGGGGAGCTGTTTTTT. Protein product: CASSGPTGGASTGELFF.

This chain connects TRBV29-1 to TRBJ1-2, with D tentatively TRBD1 (6 bases). Germline V gives CDR1 SQVTM, CDR2 ANQGSEA. The CDR3 is 13 amino acids. The V end lost 7 bases, the J end lost 4 bases, and 16 bases lay between the germline ends. In nucleotides, the CDR3 is TGCAGCGCAGAGGACAGCCTTGGCTATGGCTACACCTTC. It codes for CSAEDSLGYGYTF.

This sequence joins TRBV7-3 and TRBJ2-1, with 9 bases fitting TRBD2. This CDR3 has 14 amino acids. The germline V gene encodes CDR1 SGHTA and CDR2 FQGTGA. J gave up 10 bases and V 2 bases, and 6 bases lay outside the gene matches. The CDR3: CASSLLGTSSEQFF. Written as DNA, the CDR3 is TGTGCCAGCAGCTTATTGGGGACTAGCAGCGAGCAGTTCTTC. Based on the CDR3 plus reference TRBV7-3 and TRBJ2-1, the full variable domain is GAGVSQTPSNKVTEKGKYVELRCDPISGHTALYWYRQSLGQGPEFLIYFQGTGAADDSGLPNDRFFAVRPEGSVSTLKIQRTERGDSAVYLCASSLLGTSSEQFFGPGTRLTVL.

The chain couples TRBV4-1 to TRBJ1-2, with D uncertain. This CDR3 is built from 15 residues. Deletions cut 0 bases from V and 1 base from J, with 9 bases between. Germline assignment: CDR1 MGHRA and CDR2 YSYEKL. Here the CDR3 DNA reads TGCGCCAGCAGCCAAGAGAAAGGGAGTAACTATGGCTACACCTTC. It specifies CASSQEKGSNYGYTF.

The chain has TRBV6-1 and TRBJ1-4; 8 nucleotides line up with TRBD1. CDR3 length: 15 amino acids. V trimming: 4 bases; J trimming: 7 bases; junction bases outside the gene matches: 8. Germline V gene data show CDR1 as MNHNS and CDR2 as SASEGT. In DNA, the CDR3 is TGTGCCAGCAGTGGACTTACAGGGGGAGGTGAAAAACTGTTTTTT. Protein: CASSGLTGGGEKLFF.

The chain couples TRBV28 to TRBJ1-4; 8 bases map to TRBD1. The CDR3 is 14 residues long. The germline V gene encodes CDR1 MDHEN and CDR2 SYDVKM. V gave up 8 bases and J gave up 8 bases; unmatched junction bases: 10. The CDR3 reads CASRAGQGGEKLFF. The DNA of the CDR3 is TGTGCCAGCCGGGCAGGACAGGGAGGAGAAAAACTGTTTTTT.

The CDR3: CANSRASGPNTGELFF. CDR3 DNA sequence: TGTGCCAACTCGAGGGCTAGCGGCCCGAACACCGGGGAGCTGTTTTTT. V is TRBV11-2 and J is TRBJ2-2, with 7 bases aligning to TRBD2. V shed 10 bases and J 0 bases; nucleotides not matched to a gene: 11. Germline CDR1 SGHAT, CDR2 FQNNGV. CDR3 length equals 16 residues.

The chain joins TRBV2 to TRBJ2-5; D is unresolved. This CDR3 comprises 12 residues. V lost 6 bases to trimming and J lost 4 bases, with 9 bases between them. Germline V gene sequence: CDR1 SNHLY, CDR2 FYNNEI. The CDR3 region has the DNA TGTGCCAGCAGACTACTTGGAGAGACCCAGTACTTC. Protein product: CASRLLGETQYF. The whole variable domain, remainder taken from reference TRBV2 and TRBJ2-5, is EPEVTQTPSHQVTQMGQEVILRCVPISNHLYFYWYRQILGQKVEFLVSFYNNEISEKSEIFDDQFSVERPDGSNFTLKIRSTKLEDSAMYFCASRLLGETQYFGPGTRLLVL.